These 21 T cell receptor beta chains were all obtained from the same sample, sequenced in a study of blood T cell repertoires in COVID-19. Assay used: immunoSEQ multiplex PCR; TCRdb lists only in-frame clones, some missing. There are approximately 140,000 clones in the sample; around 86% occur only once, and roughly 3.5% lies in the top ten. Sequences were obtained from peripheral blood. These receptor sequences come from a man aged 70 or older with acute or convalescent COVID-19.

The chain combines TRBV9 with TRBJ2-4, with TRBD1 matching 8 bases. The length of the CDR3 is 15 residues. Germline V gene lookup returns CDR1 SGDLS and CDR2 YYNGEE. The V gene end was trimmed by 4 bases and the J gene end by 5 bases; junction bases not matched to a gene: 8. In DNA, the CDR3 is TGTGCCAGCAGCTCGTTCTCGGGACAGGAAAACATTCAGTACTTC. This codes for CASSSFSGQENIQYF.

The chain couples TRBV5-1 to TRBJ2-5; 12 nucleotides match TRBD2. The junction had 10 bases not matched to a gene; V was cut back by 8 bases and J by 5 bases. The CDR3 sequence is 15 residues long. Germline CDR1 SGHRS, CDR2 YFSETQ. CDR3 protein: CASATSGSNWETQYF. CDR3 nucleotide sequence: TGCGCCAGTGCGACTAGCGGGAGTAATTGGGAGACCCAGTACTTC. The full variable domain, rest sourced from reference TRBV5-1 and TRBJ2-5, is KAGVTQTPRYLIKTRGQQVTLSCSPISGHRSVSWYQQTPGQGLQFLFEYFSETQRNKGNFPGRFSGRQFSNSRSEMNVSTLELGDSALYLCASATSGSNWETQYFGPGTRLLVL.

The chain has TRBV6-5 and TRBJ1-2; D is ambiguous. The CDR3 sequence is 14 residues long. Germline CDR1 reads MNHEY; CDR2 reads SVGAGI. V lost 4 bases, J lost 2 bases, and 11 bases lay in between. Here the CDR3 reads CASSSSTENYGYTF. The CDR3 DNA follows: TGTGCCAGCAGTTCTTCCACAGAAAACTATGGCTACACCTTC.

The rearrangement joins TRBV24-1 to TRBJ2-2; TRBD1 matches at 7 bases. J was trimmed by 0 bases and V by 4 bases; bases with no gene match: 4. The CDR3 is made up of 16 amino acids. Germline V gives CDR1 KGHDR, CDR2 SFDVKD. CDR3 residues: CATSDPTGSNTGELFF. The CDR3 nucleotides read TGTGCCACCAGTGACCCGACAGGGTCGAACACCGGGGAGCTGTTTTTT.

This chain joins TRBV12-1 and TRBJ2-1; the table's TRBD2 call for D was not verified on the DNA. TRBV12-1 is given as a pseudogene. This CDR3 has 17 amino acids. CDR3 sequence (DNA): TGTGCCAGCAGCTCTCTTAAGGGCGGGAGCTCCTACAATGAGCAGTTCTTC. It encodes CASSSLKGGSSYNEQFF.

A single count supports this clone. The V and J genes are TRBV28 and TRBJ2-7; 11 bases map to TRBD2. The CDR3 has 14 amino acids. Germline CDR1 is MDHEN and CDR2 is SYDVKM. The V segment lost 2 bases and the J segment 4 bases; nucleotides outside the gene matches: 1. CDR3 coding DNA: TGTGCCAGCAGTTTAACTAGCGGGAGTTACGAGCAGTACTTC. This translates into CASSLTSGSYEQYF.

This clone was recorded a few times. This rearrangement joins TRBV10-1 to TRBJ2-1, with TRBD2 identical over 12 bases. Germline CDR1 WNHNN, CDR2 SYGVQD (reference sequence). The CDR3 is 15 amino acids. Trimming cost V 1 base and J 5 bases; bases outside gene matches: 0. CDR3 protein: CASSEWTSGNNEQFF. The CDR3 nucleotides are TGCGCCAGCAGTGAGTGGACTAGCGGGAACAATGAGCAGTTCTTC.

This clone was seen many times. The chain links TRBV5-6 to TRBJ2-2, with a tentative D call TRBD2 (6 bases). CDR1 is SGHDT and CDR2 is YYEEEE in the germline V gene. V shed 4 bases and J shed 1 base, with 17 bases lying between them. This CDR3 contains 17 residues. CDR3 sequence (DNA): TGTGCCAGCAGCCGTTCAACTAGCCTTCAGAACACCGGGGAGCTGTTTTTT. Translated: CASSRSTSLQNTGELFF.

This clone appeared many times. This rearrangement joins TRBV6-1 to TRBJ1-2; no firm D call. V was shortened by 0 bases and J by 6 bases, with 14 bases between the two germline ends. CDR3 size: 15 residues. Germline loops: CDR1 MNHNS, CDR2 SASEGT. The CDR3 loop is CASSEASRYRHGYTF. The CDR3 DNA sequence: TGTGCCAGCAGTGAAGCGTCGAGATACCGCCATGGCTACACCTTC.

This clone was picked up a small number of times. The rearrangement uses TRBV6-5 and TRBJ1-2; D is perhaps TRBD1 (5 bases). CDR3 size: 16 residues. The germline CDR1 and CDR2 sequences are MNHEY and SVGAGI. The V and J ends lost 0 bases and 4 bases respectively, with 15 bases between them. CDR3 bases: TGTGCCAGCAGTTACTCGAAGGGGTTTATCGGCTATGGCTACACCTTC. This codes for CASSYSKGFIGYGYTF.

This clone was recorded only once. The chain recombines TRBV2 with TRBJ1-2, with no clear D. The germline V gene encodes CDR1 SNHLY and CDR2 FYNNEI. CDR3 length: 13 amino acids. V lost 3 bases, J lost 2 bases, and 7 bases lay in between. The CDR3 sequence is CASSDGRNYGYTF. CDR3 sequence (DNA): TGTGCCAGCAGTGACGGCAGGAACTATGGCTACACCTTC.

The gene calls are TRBV7-2 and TRBJ1-2, with 7 bases that match TRBD1. Germline V gene lookup returns CDR1 SGHTA and CDR2 FQGNSA. Trimming cost V 6 bases and J 6 bases; bases outside gene matches: 4. The CDR3 runs 12 residues. The CDR3 loop reads CASRLTGDGYTF. The CDR3 nucleotides are TGTGCCAGCAGACTAACAGGGGATGGCTACACCTTC.

This clone has just one count. The rearrangement links TRBV5-1 to TRBJ2-1, with 14 bases identical to TRBD2. This CDR3 comprises 15 residues. The V gene's germline CDR1 is SGHRS and CDR2 YFSETQ. The V segment lost 4 bases and the J segment 7 bases; nucleotides outside the gene matches: 4. The CDR3 is CASSRWTSGRNEQFF. The DNA of the CDR3 is TGCGCCAGCAGCCGCTGGACTAGCGGGAGGAATGAGCAGTTCTTC. The full variable domain, its missing parts supplied by reference TRBV5-1 and TRBJ2-1, is KAGVTQTPRYLIKTRGQQVTLSCSPISGHRSVSWYQQTPGQGLQFLFEYFSETQRNKGNFPGRFSGRQFSNSRSEMNVSTLELGDSALYLCASSRWTSGRNEQFFGPGTRLTVL.

In its sample, this clone was seen a few times. This chain uses TRBV28 with TRBJ2-7; 7 positions match TRBD1. CDR3 length equals 15 residues. The ends lost 7 bases at V and 1 base at J; junction bases unmatched: 10. The germline gives CDR1 MDHEN, CDR2 SYDVKM. The CDR3 is CASNPPDRPSYEQYF. CDR3 coding DNA: TGTGCCAGCAACCCTCCGGACAGGCCATCCTACGAGCAGTACTTC.

The chain joins TRBV13 to TRBJ2-6; D is ambiguous. CDR1 is PRHDT and CDR2 is FYEKMQ in the germline V gene (reference sequence). Trimming cost V 2 bases and J 0 bases, with 8 bases left between them. CDR3 length: 16 amino acids. The chain's CDR3 is CASSLWQNSGANVLTF. CDR3 DNA sequence: TGTGCCAGCAGCTTATGGCAGAACTCTGGGGCCAACGTCCTGACTTTC.

This sequence joins TRBV3-1 (or the pseudogene TRBV3-2) and TRBJ1-2; no clear D gene. V shed 1 base and J shed 5 bases, with 17 bases lying between them. In germline, CDR1 is LGHDT, CDR2 YNNKEL (reference sequence). This CDR3 is built from 16 residues. CDR3 amino acids: CASSQARSGMSYGYTF. The CDR3 coding sequence is TGTGCCAGCAGCCAAGCTCGTTCCGGGATGTCATATGGCTACACCTTC.

This clone has more than one count but fewer than ten. The chain is built from TRBV4-3 and TRBJ2-7; 7 bases line up with TRBD1. The germline V gene encodes CDR1 LGHNA and CDR2 YSLEER. The J segment lost 6 bases and the V segment lost 1 base, leaving 3 bases of the junction unmatched. The CDR3 runs 13 residues. The chain's CDR3 is CASSQVTGSEQYF. The CDR3 bases are TGCGCCAGCAGCCAAGTGACAGGGTCCGAGCAGTACTTC.

The chain is built from TRBV6-5 and TRBJ1-5, with D hard to call. Germline V gene sequence: CDR1 MNHEY, CDR2 SVGAGI. V was clipped by 7 bases and J by 0 bases, with 7 bases between them. The CDR3 is made up of 13 amino acids. The CDR3 DNA sequence: TGTGCCAGCATCGAGTCTAGCAATCAGCCCCAGCATTTT. Translating it yields CASIESSNQPQHF.

This clone was observed a single time. The genes are TRBV4-2 and TRBJ2-5; 7 bases are shared with TRBD2. The trim removed 1 base at V and 1 base at J, leaving 6 bases unmatched. The CDR3 runs 16 residues. CDR1 and CDR2 from the germline V gene are LGHNA and YNFKEQ. The DNA of the CDR3 is TGTGCCAGCAGCCAAGGTCTAGCGGCAACCCAAGAGACCCAGTACTTC. Translation gives CASSQGLAATQETQYF.

The rearrangement links TRBV19 to TRBJ2-7, with a weak D call TRBD1 (5 bases). Trimming took 3 bases from V and 2 from J, leaving 8 bases between them. The CDR3 sequence is 13 residues long. Germline CDR1 is LNHDA and CDR2 is SQIVND (reference sequence). This CDR3 is CASSMGQTYEQYF. Written as DNA, the CDR3 is TGTGCCAGTAGTATGGGGCAGACCTACGAGCAGTACTTC.

The chain is built from TRBV6-2 or TRBV6-3 and TRBJ2-2; the D is unclear. The CDR3 is made up of 14 amino acids. Germline V gives CDR1 MNHEY, CDR2 SVGEGT. V was pared by 8 bases and J by 4 bases, with 14 bases between. CDR3 nucleotides: TGTGCCAGCTGTTGGAGCGAAGTCACCGGGGAGCTGTTTTTT. This sequence encodes CASCWSEVTGELFF.